The 27 T cell receptor beta chains listed next were all sequenced from one sample in a study of T cell clonotyping in hematopoietic cell transplantation. Sequencing was performed with immunoSEQ multiplex PCR; in TCRdb, only in-frame clones are kept and a portion is missing. Counted here are around 8,000 clones, approximately 68% occurring once; the ten biggest clones make up under 25%. Here the sequenced sample was peripheral blood mononuclear cells, taken 100 days after allogeneic stem cell transplant. The origin of the receptors is a male patient between 60 and 69 years old who had an allogeneic stem cell transplant from an unrelated donor, so the T cells may come from the graft donor. Some clones in this sample may be carry-over from other donors' samples.

The count of this clone is one. The V call is TRBV29-1, the J call TRBJ2-1; the D gene is possibly TRBD1 (6 bases). This CDR3 spans 13 amino acids. V shed 7 bases and J shed 6 bases, with 16 bases lying between them. CDR1 is SQVTM, CDR2 ANQGSEA, per germline. The CDR3 DNA follows: TGCAGCGCGGACGGCAGGGGAGTCAATGAGCAGTTCTTC. Its translation is CSADGRGVNEQFF.

This clone is deemed medium-sized. This sequence joins TRBV21-1 and TRBJ2-1. TRBV21-1 is termed a pseudogene. This CDR3 has 19 residues. CDR3 loop: CASSDNSGEGQSISNEQFF. The CDR3 DNA sequence: TGTGCCAGCAGCGATAACTCAGGGGAGGGACAGAGTATTTCCAATGAGCAGTTCTTC.

V and J are TRBV9 and TRBJ2-7; no clear D. Germline V gives CDR1 SGDLS, CDR2 YYNGEE. The CDR3 extends over 13 amino acids. Between the trimmed V and J ends, which lost 0 bases and 5 bases, there was a span of 9 bases. CDR3: CASSVASIDEQYF. DNA of the CDR3: TGTGCCAGCAGCGTAGCCAGCATCGACGAGCAGTACTTC.

Judged by abundance, this clone is medium-sized (0.01 to 0.1%). The chain has TRBV6-1 and TRBJ2-7, with 9 nucleotides matching TRBD1. Germline CDR1 and CDR2: MNHNS and SASEGT. This CDR3 contains 14 residues. Trimming at V came to 10 bases and at J to 1 base, leaving 8 bases not matched to a gene. CDR3 sequence (DNA): TGTGCCACGGGGGGACAGGGAGTGTCCTACGAGCAGTACTTC. As protein: CATGGQGVSYEQYF.

The J gene is TRBJ2-1, the V gene TRBV7-8, with 9 bases that match TRBD2. This CDR3 contains 16 residues. The germline V gene encodes CDR1 SGHVS and CDR2 FQNEAQ. Germline trimming cut 1 base from V and 4 bases from J; bases unmatched to any gene: 5. DNA for the CDR3: TGTGCCAGCAGCTTAGAAGCGGGAGGACTATACAATGAGCAGTTCTTC. The encoded protein is CASSLEAGGLYNEQFF.

V is TRBV11-2 and J is TRBJ2-2; D unresolved. This CDR3 spans 13 amino acids. Germline loops: CDR1 SGHAT, CDR2 FQNNGV. V lost 4 bases and J 5 bases, leaving 8 bases between the germline ends. The CDR3 loop reads CASSSGYTGELFF. The CDR3 nucleotides are TGTGCCAGCAGCTCCGGTTATACCGGGGAGCTGTTTTTT.

The CDR3 loop reads CASSLETSGYEQYF. The CDR3 DNA reads TGTGCCAGCAGCTTAGAAACTAGCGGCTACGAGCAGTACTTC. This chain joins TRBV7-2 and TRBJ2-7; the match to TRBD2 covers 8 bases. CDR1 is SGHTA and CDR2 is FQGNSA in the germline V gene. This CDR3 has 14 residues. The junction had 2 bases not matched to a gene; V was cut back by 1 base and J by 3 bases.

This clone was counted once. J is TRBJ2-6 and V is TRBV5-4, with D uncertain. V was clipped by 6 bases and J by 4 bases, with 8 bases between them. Germline V lookup: CDR1 SGHNT, CDR2 YYREEE (reference sequence). The CDR3 runs to 13 residues. DNA of the CDR3: TGTGCCAGCACTGAGGCGGGGGCCAACGTCCTGACTTTC. Its translation: CASTEAGANVLTF.

This rearrangement joins TRBV4-1 to TRBJ2-7; D remains unclear. This CDR3 is built from 16 residues. Germline assignment: CDR1 MGHRA and CDR2 YSYEKL. V dropped 4 bases and J dropped 2 bases, with 18 bases sitting between them. CDR3 nucleotide sequence: TGCGCCAGCAGCCCCGAGTCTTTTGGACCCACCTACGAGCAGTACTTC. Translating gives CASSPESFGPTYEQYF.

V usage is TRBV7-6 and J usage is TRBJ2-7; tentatively, D is TRBD2 (6 bases). V lost 0 bases to trimming and J lost 6 bases, with 12 bases between them. CDR1 and CDR2 from the germline V gene are SGHVS and FNYEAQ. The CDR3 spans 14 residues. The chain's CDR3 is CASSLAGGSVEQYF. The CDR3 DNA follows: TGTGCCAGCAGCTTAGCTGGGGGGTCGGTCGAGCAGTACTTC.

The genes are TRBV27 and TRBJ2-3; no clear D gene. This CDR3 is 16 amino acids long. Germline V gene sequence: CDR1 MNHEY, CDR2 SMNVEV (reference sequence). Between the trimmed V and J ends, which lost 2 bases and 7 bases, there was a span of 19 bases. The CDR3 nucleotides read TGTGCCAGCAGTTTAAACGGCGTATCGCGCCTCTATACGCAGTATTTT. Translation gives CASSLNGVSRLYTQYF.

CDR3 sequence (DNA): TGTGCCAGCAGTTCGGGACAGACAAGCACAGATACGCAGTATTTT. Its protein is CASSSGQTSTDTQYF. V usage is TRBV6-5 and J usage is TRBJ2-3; TRBD1 aligns across 7 bases. The CDR3 loop spans 15 amino acids. V gave up 4 bases and J gave up 0 bases; unmatched junction bases: 4. Looked up from germline, CDR1 is MNHEY and CDR2 is SVGAGI.

This rearrangement joins TRBV29-1 to TRBJ1-2; D is possibly TRBD1 (6 bases). The germline V and J ends were trimmed by 6 bases and 7 bases, with 15 bases remaining between them. From germline, CDR1 is SQVTM and CDR2 ANQGSEA. The CDR3 totals 12 residues. This CDR3 is CSVARGLSGYTF. For the CDR3, the DNA is TGCAGCGTGGCGCGGGGGCTGAGTGGCTACACCTTC.

This clone has more than one count but fewer than ten. This chain joins TRBV11-3 and TRBJ2-5; the D is unclear. Trimming took off 2 bases at V and 13 bases at J, with 17 bases between the two ends. The CDR3 is 13 residues long. CDR1 is SGHNT and CDR2 is YENEEA in the germline V gene. The CDR3 coding sequence is TGTGCCAGCAGCTTAAGTAGTTTAGACCACATGTACTTC. Protein product: CASSLSSLDHMYF.

The chain has TRBV5-1 and TRBJ2-1; a possible D gene is TRBD2 (6 bases). Trimming left V 4 bases short and J 0 bases short, with 26 bases between. Looked up from germline, CDR1 is SGHRS and CDR2 is YFSETQ. The length of the CDR3 is 20 residues. CDR3 DNA: TGCGCCAGCAGCGGCGGGACTCGAATCGTCGGGTCCAACTCCTACAATGAGCAGTTCTTC. Residues: CASSGGTRIVGSNSYNEQFF.

Concerning this clone itself: The junction shows a germline mismatch at one end, possibly a read error. V usage is TRBV5-1 and J usage is TRBJ1-5; D is uncertain. Germline V lookup: CDR1 SGHRS, CDR2 YFSETQ. The CDR3 loop spans 12 amino acids. The CDR3 DNA is TGCGCCAGCAGCTTGGAGGGTCGCGGATTGTATTTT. Its protein product is CASSLEGRGLYF.

The J gene is TRBJ2-2, the V gene TRBV4-1; TRBD2 matches at 7 bases. With V trimmed by 2 bases and J by 1 base, 7 bases remained unmatched. CDR1 and CDR2 (germline): MGHRA, YSYEKL. CDR3 length: 17 amino acids. The CDR3 spells CASSQLHQRGNTGELFF. The CDR3 DNA reads as TGCGCCAGCAGCCAACTTCATCAGCGGGGGAACACCGGGGAGCTGTTTTTT.

V gene TRBV23-1 combines with J gene TRBJ1-5; possibly TRBD1 for D (5 bases). TRBV23-1 is labeled an ORF, and its function is uncertain. With 2 bases removed from V and 0 bases from J, the gap between germline ends came to 8 bases. The CDR3 covers 15 residues. The CDR3 is CASSQGAYSNQPQHF. The CDR3 DNA is TGCGCCAGCAGTCAAGGGGCCTATAGCAATCAGCCCCAGCATTTT.

The chain couples TRBV6-5 to TRBJ1-4, with TRBD1 as a possible D gene (5 bases). The CDR3 is 13 residues long. Trimming stripped 2 bases from V and 10 bases from J, with 11 bases between. Germline CDR1 is MNHEY and CDR2 is SVGAGI. In DNA, the CDR3 is TGTGCCAGCAGTTACGGGACCGGGGGAAAACTGTTTTTT. Encoded protein: CASSYGTGGKLFF.

V gene TRBV21-1 combines with J gene TRBJ1-1. TRBV21-1 is deemed a pseudogene. CDR3 length: 16 amino acids. The CDR3 reads CASSKAGSQPNTEAFF. The CDR3 nucleotides read TGTGCCAGCAGCAAAGCCGGTAGCCAGCCGAACACTGAAGCTTTCTTT.

The CDR3 reads CASSLTGTRNEQFF. The CDR3 DNA reads as TGCGCCAGCAGCTTGACTGGAACAAGGAATGAGCAGTTCTTC. The V gene is TRBV5-1, the J gene TRBJ2-1; D ambiguous. The CDR3 contains 14 residues. V was clipped by 1 base and J by 7 bases, with 12 bases between them. The germline gives CDR1 SGHRS, CDR2 YFSETQ.

The rearrangement uses TRBV11-2 and TRBJ1-2; perhaps TRBD1 as D (5 bases). Trimming cost V 0 bases and J 4 bases, with 9 bases left between them. The CDR3 sequence is 14 residues long. Germline CDR1 and CDR2: SGHAT and FQNNGV. The CDR3 region has the DNA TGTGCCAGCAGCTTAGAGGGCAGGGCCTATGGCTACACCTTC. Translated: CASSLEGRAYGYTF.

This rearrangement joins TRBV7-9 to TRBJ1-1; D is undetermined. This CDR3 has 14 residues. Germline CDR1 is SEHNR and CDR2 is FQNEAQ (reference sequence). V lost 3 bases, J lost 4 bases, and 12 bases lay in between. For the CDR3, the DNA is TGTGCCAGCAGCTTCGGTAGGGCGGCCACTGAAGCTTTCTTT. Protein product: CASSFGRAATEAFF.

The chain is built from TRBV28 and TRBJ2-7; possible D gene TRBD1, 6 bases. Germline CDR1 is MDHEN and CDR2 is SYDVKM. Deletions cut 5 bases from V and 2 bases from J, with 16 bases between. The CDR3 contains 15 residues. As DNA, the CDR3 is TGTGCCAGCAGTACCCCCCCCGAGGGGGCCTACGAGCAGTACTTC. The encoded protein is CASSTPPEGAYEQYF. Variable domain in full (rest from reference TRBV28 and TRBJ2-7): DVKVTQSSRYLVKRTGEKVFLECVQDMDHENMFWYRQDPGLGLRLIYFSYDVKMKEKGDIPEGYSVSREKKERFSLILESASTNQTSMYLCASSTPPEGAYEQYFGPGTRLTVT.

This clone was recorded a few times. V is TRBV5-1 and J is TRBJ1-3; perhaps TRBD1 as D (5 bases). Between the trimmed V and J ends, which lost 5 bases and 3 bases, there was a span of 12 bases. CDR3 size: 14 residues. Germline V gene lookup returns CDR1 SGHRS and CDR2 YFSETQ. Here the CDR3 DNA reads TGCGCCAGCAGAGAACCAGGGCTTGGAAACACCATATATTTT. This sequence encodes CASREPGLGNTIYF.

The DNA of the CDR3 is TGTGCCAGCAGCCGTTCGGCCGGGACAGTCCAAGAGACCCAGTACTTC. Protein product: CASSRSAGTVQETQYF. The V gene is TRBV7-2, the J gene TRBJ2-5, with 7 bases that match TRBD1. V gave up 5 bases and J gave up 1 base; unmatched junction bases: 10. The CDR3 runs 16 residues. Germline CDR1 is SGHTA and CDR2 is FQGNSA.

The genes are TRBV19 and TRBJ2-2; 9 bases map to TRBD1. V dropped 7 bases and J dropped 3; count of bases not matched to a gene: 6. The CDR3 spans 15 residues. Germline assignment: CDR1 LNHDA and CDR2 SQIVND (reference sequence). The CDR3 bases are TGTGCCAGTACGACGGGACAGGGCCACACCGGGGAGCTGTTTTTT. This sequence encodes CASTTGQGHTGELFF.